This is a list of T cell receptor beta chains from one sample in a study of blood T cells in healthy people across ages. One entry per CDR3 protein results from TCRdb running MiXCR on the 5' RACE reads. The sample yields 1,300,000 or so distinct CDR3 sequences, almost 60% seen once. Sequences were obtained from blood. The receptors come from a young man in good health. Both conserved end residues are part of each CDR3. The D gene is left open where the match is weak. Clone size is given for some rows only: seen once, a few or many times, or a class if the clone is expanded.

clone_size: -
d_call: -
v_call: TRBV7-2
j_call: TRBJ2-5
cdr3_aa: CASSLERQGHVETQYF
cdr3_nt: TGTGCCAGCAGCTTAGAAAGGCAGGGGCACGTAGAGACCCAGTACTTC

clone_size: -
d_call: -
v_call: TRBV5-1
j_call: TRBJ2-3
cdr3_aa: CASRGTEDPDTQYF
cdr3_nt: TGCGCCAGCAGAGGAACTGAAGACCCAGATACGCAGTATTTT

clone_size: few
d_call: -
v_call: TRBV15
j_call: TRBJ1-5
cdr3_aa: CATSTGNQPQHF
cdr3_nt: TGTGCCACCAGTACAGGGAATCAGCCCCAGCATTTT

clone_size: once
d_call: TRBD2
v_call: TRBV20-1
j_call: TRBJ2-3
cdr3_aa: CSAPEPLAGGKRSQYF
cdr3_nt: TGCAGTGCTCCCGAACCCCTAGCGGGGGGGAAGCGATCGCAGTATTTT

clone_size: -
d_call: -
v_call: TRBV28
j_call: TRBJ2-1
cdr3_aa: CARPSIEYNEQFF
cdr3_nt: TGTGCCAGGCCGTCAATAGAATACAATGAGCAGTTCTTC

clone_size: few
d_call: -
v_call: TRBV27
j_call: TRBJ1-6
cdr3_aa: CASSSPGAPLHF
cdr3_nt: TGTGCCAGCAGTTCGCCTGGGGCACCCCTCCACTTT

clone_size: few
d_call: -
v_call: TRBV6-2/TRBV6-3
j_call: TRBJ2-1
cdr3_aa: CASILDGGKGGNEQFF
cdr3_nt: TGTGCCAGCATCTTGGATGGGGGGAAGGGGGGGAATGAGCAGTTCTTC

clone_size: many
d_call: -
v_call: TRBV12-3/TRBV12-4
j_call: TRBJ1-1
cdr3_aa: CASIPGRSNTEAFF
cdr3_nt: TGTGCCAGCATACCAGGTCGGTCGAACACTGAAGCTTTCTTT

clone_size: -
d_call: -
v_call: TRBV5-1
j_call: TRBJ2-7
cdr3_aa: CASSTYNTADEQYF
cdr3_nt: TGCGCCAGCAGCACGTATAACACAGCGGACGAGCAGTACTTC

clone_size: -
d_call: -
v_call: TRBV2
j_call: TRBJ2-7
cdr3_aa: CASSETRFDEQYF
cdr3_nt: TGTGCCAGCAGTGAAACAAGGTTCGACGAGCAGTACTTC

clone_size: -
d_call: -
v_call: TRBV7-9
j_call: TRBJ1-2
cdr3_aa: CASSDSGSYGYTF
cdr3_nt: TGTGCCAGCAGCGATTCCGGGAGCTATGGCTACACCTTC

clone_size: -
d_call: -
v_call: TRBV3-1
j_call: TRBJ2-7
cdr3_aa: CASSQRAGQGKQYF
cdr3_nt: TGTGCCAGCAGCCAACGGGCAGGGCAAGGGAAGCAGTACTTC

clone_size: once
d_call: -
v_call: TRBV6-5
j_call: TRBJ2-3
cdr3_aa: CASSYFRRASEGVDTQYF
cdr3_nt: TGTGCCAGCAGTTACTTTCGTCGTGCCTCGGAGGGCGTAGATACGCAGTATTTT

clone_size: few
d_call: -
v_call: TRBV27
j_call: TRBJ1-1
cdr3_aa: CASSAVWDTEAFF
cdr3_nt: TGTGCCAGCAGTGCGGTTTGGGACACTGAAGCTTTCTTT

clone_size: -
d_call: -
v_call: TRBV29-1
j_call: TRBJ1-4
cdr3_aa: CSVALGRTNEKLFF
cdr3_nt: TGCAGCGTTGCATTGGGACGAACTAATGAAAAACTGTTTTTT

clone_size: -
d_call: TRBD2
v_call: TRBV3-1
j_call: TRBJ2-1
cdr3_aa: CASSRELAAYNEQFF
cdr3_nt: TGTGCCAGCAGCCGCGAACTAGCGGCCTACAATGAGCAGTTCTTC

clone_size: -
d_call: -
v_call: TRBV27
j_call: TRBJ1-5
cdr3_aa: CASSFGVGSNQPQHF
cdr3_nt: TGTGCCAGCAGTTTCGGGGTGGGTAGCAATCAGCCCCAGCATTTT

clone_size: -
d_call: TRBD2
v_call: TRBV18
j_call: TRBJ2-3
cdr3_aa: CASSPRGLAGGSDTQYF
cdr3_nt: TGTGCCAGCTCACCCCGGGGACTAGCGGGAGGCTCAGATACGCAGTATTTT

clone_size: few
d_call: TRBD1
v_call: TRBV5-1
j_call: TRBJ1-4
cdr3_aa: CASSRDRGSTNEKLFF
cdr3_nt: TGCGCCAGCAGCAGGGACAGGGGATCAACTAATGAAAAACTGTTTTTT

clone_size: -
d_call: -
v_call: TRBV7-9
j_call: TRBJ2-1
cdr3_aa: CASSPVGRDTLDEQFF
cdr3_nt: TGTGCCAGCAGCCCGGTGGGAAGGGACACTTTGGATGAGCAGTTCTTC

clone_size: -
d_call: TRBD2
v_call: TRBV3-1
j_call: TRBJ2-3
cdr3_aa: CASSQKLADTQYF
cdr3_nt: TGTGCCAGCAGCCAGAAACTAGCGGATACGCAGTATTTT

clone_size: -
d_call: -
v_call: TRBV20-1
j_call: TRBJ1-1
cdr3_aa: CSAGDGTEAFF
cdr3_nt: TGCAGTGCTGGGGACGGCACTGAAGCTTTCTTT

clone_size: -
d_call: TRBD1
v_call: TRBV3-1
j_call: TRBJ1-2
cdr3_aa: CASSHPGGPNYGYTF
cdr3_nt: TGTGCCAGCAGCCATCCAGGGGGCCCTAACTATGGCTACACCTTC

clone_size: few
d_call: -
v_call: TRBV13
j_call: TRBJ2-5
cdr3_aa: CASSAPDLETQYF
cdr3_nt: TGTGCCAGCAGCGCCCCGGACTTAGAGACCCAGTACTTC

clone_size: -
d_call: TRBD2
v_call: TRBV6-2/TRBV6-3
j_call: TRBJ2-3
cdr3_aa: CASRPGTSGGLDTQYF
cdr3_nt: TGTGCCAGCAGACCCGGGACTAGCGGGGGCTTAGATACGCAGTATTTT

clone_size: -
d_call: -
v_call: TRBV2
j_call: TRBJ1-5
cdr3_aa: CASKLGPAPQHF
cdr3_nt: TGTGCCAGCAAACTGGGCCCGGCGCCCCAGCATTTT

clone_size: -
d_call: TRBD2
v_call: TRBV20-1
j_call: TRBJ2-1
cdr3_aa: CSARALAGGYSYNEQFF
cdr3_nt: TGCAGTGCTAGGGCACTAGCGGGAGGGTACTCCTACAATGAGCAGTTCTTC

clone_size: -
d_call: -
v_call: TRBV27
j_call: TRBJ1-5
cdr3_aa: CACSWGIDQPQHF
cdr3_nt: TGTGCCTGCAGTTGGGGTATAGATCAGCCCCAGCATTTT

clone_size: -
d_call: -
v_call: TRBV20-1
j_call: TRBJ1-2
cdr3_aa: CSVIMANIHGYTF
cdr3_nt: TGCAGTGTCATCATGGCCAATATCCATGGCTACACCTTC

clone_size: -
d_call: TRBD1
v_call: TRBV4-1
j_call: TRBJ1-1
cdr3_aa: CASSQGGTGGSTEAFF
cdr3_nt: TGCGCCAGCAGCCAGGGCGGGACAGGGGGCTCCACTGAAGCTTTCTTT

clone_size: -
d_call: -
v_call: TRBV4-2
j_call: TRBJ2-3
cdr3_aa: CASSQGIPPDTQYF
cdr3_nt: TGTGCCAGCAGCCAAGGAATCCCCCCAGATACGCAGTATTTT

clone_size: many
d_call: -
v_call: TRBV29-1
j_call: TRBJ1-2
cdr3_aa: CSVNPSDPRGGYTF
cdr3_nt: TGCAGCGTTAATCCGAGTGACCCTCGGGGTGGCTACACCTTC

clone_size: -
d_call: TRBD2
v_call: TRBV4-1
j_call: TRBJ2-2
cdr3_aa: CASSQRTSGRTDTGELFF
cdr3_nt: TGCGCCAGCAGCCAACGGACTAGCGGGAGGACGGACACCGGGGAGCTGTTTTTT

clone_size: once
d_call: TRBD1
v_call: TRBV20-1
j_call: TRBJ2-7
cdr3_aa: CSVSDRGLEGEQYF
cdr3_nt: TGCAGTGTGTCAGACAGGGGGCTGGAGGGCGAGCAGTACTTC

clone_size: once
d_call: -
v_call: TRBV12-3/TRBV12-4
j_call: TRBJ1-1
cdr3_aa: CASSLGVGGLTEAFF
cdr3_nt: TGTGCCAGCAGTTTAGGGGTCGGTGGATTGACTGAAGCTTTCTTT

clone_size: -
d_call: TRBD2
v_call: TRBV20-1
j_call: TRBJ2-7
cdr3_aa: CSARDPRGGGLGFEQYF
cdr3_nt: TGCAGTGCTAGAGATCCCCGGGGGGGCGGTTTAGGATTCGAGCAGTACTTC

clone_size: few
d_call: -
v_call: TRBV29-1
j_call: TRBJ1-1
cdr3_aa: CSVVTGNTEAFF
cdr3_nt: TGCAGCGTTGTTACAGGGAACACTGAAGCTTTCTTT

clone_size: -
d_call: -
v_call: TRBV14
j_call: TRBJ2-5
cdr3_aa: CASSQEAQAGGETQYF
cdr3_nt: TGTGCCAGCAGCCAAGAGGCTCAGGCGGGTGGGGAGACCCAGTACTTC

clone_size: -
d_call: -
v_call: TRBV4-3
j_call: TRBJ2-4
cdr3_aa: CVSSQDLRDVGKNIQYF
cdr3_nt: TGCGTCAGCAGCCAAGATCTGCGCGACGTCGGCAAAAACATTCAGTACTTC

clone_size: few
d_call: -
v_call: TRBV28
j_call: TRBJ2-7
cdr3_aa: CASSLDLLQGQPGYEQYF
cdr3_nt: TGTGCCAGCAGTTTAGATCTTTTACAGGGACAACCGGGCTACGAGCAGTACTTC